This T cell receptor beta chain was captured in a study of T cell changes during pregnancy in multiple sclerosis. Libraries were prepared by immunoSEQ multiplex PCR; TCRdb keeps only in-frame clonotypes and omits some of them. The table has fewer than 45,000 clones, roughly 92% seen once. The ends lost 2 bases at V and 3 bases at J; junction bases unmatched: 20. This CDR3 has 21 amino acids. Germline V gene data show CDR1 as LNHDA and CDR2 as SQIVND (reference sequence). The specimen was CD4+ T cells from peripheral blood mononuclear cells, collected in the first trimester of pregnancy. This chain connects TRBV19 to TRBJ2-5; 11 bases map to TRBD2. This TCR was recovered from a female donor with multiple sclerosis, enrolled in a pregnancy study. The CDR3 nucleotides are TGTGCCAGTAGTATATCTTATCCGAGAGTTCTAGCGGGAGGACTTAAAGAGACCCAGTACTTC. Protein: CASSISYPRVLAGGLKETQYF.